This T cell receptor (beta chain) was sequenced during a study of blood T cell repertoires in COVID-19. Study overall: Sites in the United States, Italy and Spain provided acute and convalescent COVID-19 samples.

Concerning this clone: The germline gene is not matched at one end of the junction; a read error may be the cause.

In the study's own analysis: Amplification with reference gene primers provided the estimates of nucleated cell counts. Here immunoSEQ multiplex PCR was the method, and the copy in TCRdb shows in-frame clones only, minus some. The D gene and trimming were derived from the DNA, and the V and J assignments and clone size from that table. The sample carries approximately 68,000 clones, 85% recorded once. Germline lookup yields CDR1 SGHVS and CDR2 FQNEAQ. The CDR3 contains 17 residues. The receptor was isolated from a woman older than 75 with active or convalescent COVID-19. Source material: peripheral blood. The genes are TRBV7-8 and TRBJ1-5, with a weak D call TRBD1 (6 bases). CDR3 residues: CVSSPDRGRGWNQPQHF. The CDR3 DNA is TGTGTCAGCAGCCCCGACCGGGGCAGGGGATGGAATCAGCCCCAGCATTTT.